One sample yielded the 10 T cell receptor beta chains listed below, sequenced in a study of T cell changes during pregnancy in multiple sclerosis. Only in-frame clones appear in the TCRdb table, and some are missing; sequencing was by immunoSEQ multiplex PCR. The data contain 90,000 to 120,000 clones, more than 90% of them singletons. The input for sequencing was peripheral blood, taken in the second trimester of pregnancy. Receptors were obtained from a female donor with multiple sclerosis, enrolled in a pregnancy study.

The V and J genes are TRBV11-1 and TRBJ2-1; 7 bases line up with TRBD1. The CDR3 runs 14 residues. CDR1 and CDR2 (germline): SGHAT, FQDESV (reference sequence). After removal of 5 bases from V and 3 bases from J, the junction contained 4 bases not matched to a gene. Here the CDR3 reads CASSHDRDYNEQFF. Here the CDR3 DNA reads TGTGCCAGCAGCCACGACAGGGACTACAATGAGCAGTTCTTC.

The CDR3 DNA sequence: TGTGCCAGCAGCGAACAGGGTTTAGAGACCCAGTACTTC. It encodes CASSEQGLETQYF. This rearrangement joins TRBV9 to TRBJ2-5; a possible D gene is TRBD1 (6 bases). Trimming removed 3 bases at V and 4 bases at J, with 10 bases between. Germline CDR1 and CDR2: SGDLS and YYNGEE. The CDR3 totals 13 residues.

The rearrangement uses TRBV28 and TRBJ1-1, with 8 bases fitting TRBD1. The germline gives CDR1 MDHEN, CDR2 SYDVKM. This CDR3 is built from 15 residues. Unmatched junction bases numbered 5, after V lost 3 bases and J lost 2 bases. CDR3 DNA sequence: TGTGCCAGCAGTTTCGTAGACAGGGGTAACACTGAAGCTTTCTTT. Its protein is CASSFVDRGNTEAFF. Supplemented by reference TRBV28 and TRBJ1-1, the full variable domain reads DVKVTQSSRYLVKRTGEKVFLECVQDMDHENMFWYRQDPGLGLRLIYFSYDVKMKEKGDIPEGYSVSREKKERFSLILESASTNQTSMYLCASSFVDRGNTEAFFGQGTRLTVV.

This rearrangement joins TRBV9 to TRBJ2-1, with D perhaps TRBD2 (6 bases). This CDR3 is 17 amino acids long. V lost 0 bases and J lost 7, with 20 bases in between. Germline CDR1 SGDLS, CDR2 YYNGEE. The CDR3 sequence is CASSVGAKAGLWNEQFF. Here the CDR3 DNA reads TGTGCCAGCAGCGTAGGAGCCAAGGCGGGACTTTGGAATGAGCAGTTCTTC.

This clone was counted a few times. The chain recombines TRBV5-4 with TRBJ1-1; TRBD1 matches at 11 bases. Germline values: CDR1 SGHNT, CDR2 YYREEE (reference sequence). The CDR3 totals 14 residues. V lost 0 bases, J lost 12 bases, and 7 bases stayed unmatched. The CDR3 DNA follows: TGTGCCAGCAGCTTGGAGGGGGGACAGGGGGAGACTTTCTTT. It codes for CASSLEGGQGETFF.

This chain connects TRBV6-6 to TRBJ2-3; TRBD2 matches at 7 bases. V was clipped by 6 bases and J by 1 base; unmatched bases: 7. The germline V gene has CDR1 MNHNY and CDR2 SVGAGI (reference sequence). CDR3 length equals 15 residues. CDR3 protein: CASSLYSGGTDTQYF. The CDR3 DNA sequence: TGTGCCAGCAGCCTCTACAGCGGGGGCACAGATACGCAGTATTTT.

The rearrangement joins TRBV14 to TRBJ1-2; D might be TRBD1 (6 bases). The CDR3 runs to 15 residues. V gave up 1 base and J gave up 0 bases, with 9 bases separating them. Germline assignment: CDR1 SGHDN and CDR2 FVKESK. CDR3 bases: TGTGCCAGCAGCCAAGCGGGGACACCTAACTATGGCTACACCTTC. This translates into CASSQAGTPNYGYTF.

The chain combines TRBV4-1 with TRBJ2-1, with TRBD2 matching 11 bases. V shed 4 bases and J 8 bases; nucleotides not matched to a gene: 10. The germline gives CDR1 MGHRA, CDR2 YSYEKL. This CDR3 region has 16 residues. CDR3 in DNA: TGCGCCAGCAGCCCCCGGGGTAGCGGGAGGGCCTATGAGCAGTTCTTC. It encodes CASSPRGSGRAYEQFF.

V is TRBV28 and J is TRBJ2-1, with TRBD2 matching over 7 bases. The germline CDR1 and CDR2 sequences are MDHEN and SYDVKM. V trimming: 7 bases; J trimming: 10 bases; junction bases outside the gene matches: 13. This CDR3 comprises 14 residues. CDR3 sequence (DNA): TGTGCCAGCACCCTGGGGAGGGCCCTCAAAGAGCAGTTCTTC. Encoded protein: CASTLGRALKEQFF.

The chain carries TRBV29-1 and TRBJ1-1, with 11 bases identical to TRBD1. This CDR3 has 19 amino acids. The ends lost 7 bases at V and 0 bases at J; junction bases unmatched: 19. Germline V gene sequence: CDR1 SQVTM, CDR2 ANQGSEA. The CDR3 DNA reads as TGCAGCGAGCCCGTACGGTTGGACAGGGGGCGAAAGATGAACACTGAAGCTTTCTTT. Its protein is CSEPVRLDRGRKMNTEAFF.